This T cell receptor beta chain was sequenced for a study of CD8 T cells in ankylosing spondylitis. About this clonotype: The antigen remains undetermined.

Findings of the study overall: Characteristic, it appeared, of ankylosing spondylitis blood was a TCR beta motif of about eight highly homologous variants. Clones linked to disease were reported to show significant enrichment in matched ankylosing spondylitis synovial fluid. With a CD8+ phenotype, disease-linked clones were relatively rare in peripheral blood.

One entry per CDR3 protein results from TCRdb running MiXCR on the 5' RACE reads. This sample has about 540,000 distinct CDR3 sequences; about 13% occur once, and the top ten carry nearly 7%. The trim removed 8 bases at V and 2 bases at J, leaving 16 bases unmatched. Looked up from germline, CDR1 is KGHDR and CDR2 is SFDVKD. The CDR3 has 19 residues. The rearrangement uses TRBV24-1 and TRBJ2-2; 10 bases are shared with TRBD2. The clonotype originates from a male donor with ankylosing spondylitis. The sample was blood, either unsorted or a sorted T cell fraction (not recorded which). CDR3 in DNA: TGTGCCACCACTGACCGACATCCTAGCGGGAGTGTAAACACCGGGGAGCTGTTTTTT. Residues: CATTDRHPSGSVNTGELFF.